Described below is a single T cell receptor (beta chain) sequence and its context. The sample comes from a study of blood T cell repertoires in COVID-19. Profiled with immunoSEQ multiplex PCR; TCRdb holds only in-frame clones, not every one. The sample includes 400,000 or so clones, 80% to 90% seen only once; the top ten take approximately 1.8%. This CDR3 has 13 residues. V dropped 3 bases and J dropped 3 bases, with 11 bases sitting between them. CDR1 is GTSNPN and CDR2 is SVGIG in the germline V gene (reference sequence). The receptor comes from a man aged 40-49 years in a cohort exposed to, infected with or recovered from COVID-19 (not recorded which). The rearrangement joins TRBV30 to TRBJ2-5; no definite D call. Material: PBMCs or T cells enriched from blood (not recorded which). The CDR3, as DNA: TGTGCCTGGAGCCCTGAGCTGAAAGAGACCCAGTACTTC. This codes for CAWSPELKETQYF.